The present T cell receptor beta chain was sequenced within a study of T cells in Graves' hyperthyroidism and ophthalmopathy. With 0 bases removed from V and 7 bases from J, the gap between germline ends came to 7 bases. The CDR3 covers 13 residues. Germline CDR1 reads MRHNA; CDR2 reads SNTAGT. This clonotype was counted between two and nine times. Amplification yielded TCR beta CDR3 regions, with RNA transcripts as the source. Carried out on the TCR CDR3, a first-round RT-PCR used the HTBI primer set. MiXCR, run by TCRdb on the multiplex PCR reads, gives a single entry per CDR3 protein. The table shows 400,000 to 450,000 distinct CDR3 sequences, with roughly 14% occurring only once.

Sequencing was done on a sample of blood. V and J are TRBV6-4 and TRBJ2-1; TRBD2 is a possible D gene (5 bases). The clonotype was recovered from a man aged 18 to 29 with Graves' ophthalmopathy. The CDR3 sequence is CASSDSGENEQFF. DNA for the CDR3: TGTGCCAGCAGTGACTCTGGGGAGAATGAGCAGTTCTTC.